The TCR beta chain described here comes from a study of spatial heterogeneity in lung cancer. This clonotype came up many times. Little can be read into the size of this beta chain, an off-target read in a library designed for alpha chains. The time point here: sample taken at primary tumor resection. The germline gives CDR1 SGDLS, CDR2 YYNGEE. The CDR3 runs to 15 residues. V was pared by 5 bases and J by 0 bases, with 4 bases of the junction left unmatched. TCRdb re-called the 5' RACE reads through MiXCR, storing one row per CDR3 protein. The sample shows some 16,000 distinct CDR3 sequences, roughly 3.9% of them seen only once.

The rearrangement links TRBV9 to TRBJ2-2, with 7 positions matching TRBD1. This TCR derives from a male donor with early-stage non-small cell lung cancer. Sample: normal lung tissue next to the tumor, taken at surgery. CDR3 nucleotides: TGTGCCAGCAGACGGACAGGATCGAACACCGGGGAGCTGTTTTTT. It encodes CASRRTGSNTGELFF. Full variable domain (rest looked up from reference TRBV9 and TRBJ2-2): DSGVTQTPKHLITATGQRVTLRCSPRSGDLSVYWYQQSLDQGLQFLIQYYNGEERAKGNILERFSAQQFPDLHSELNLSSLELGDSALYFCASRRTGSNTGELFFGEGSRLTVL.